The 30 T cell receptor beta chains below come from one sample, sequenced in a study of T cells in narcolepsy (dated by TCRdb to the late 2010s). Preparation of the library involved the immunoSEQ multiplex PCR assay. TCRdb mirrors the immuneACCESS table, restricted to in-frame sequences. Some clones are absent from its copies; in checked studies, under half trace to an unresolved V gene, and the reason for the others is unknown. In this sample the table shows tens of thousands of clones, over 75% of which occur a single time. The top ten clonotypes cover roughly 0.99% of the sample. Source material: CD45RA- memory CD4+ T cells from PBMCs. The sample's cell subset or site label, in plain terms: memory T cells sorted ex vivo from peripheral blood. The receptors were sampled from a human donor with narcolepsy.

This clone was recorded only once. V and J are TRBV30 and TRBJ1-5, with D uncertain. V was clipped by 0 bases and J by 3 bases, with 9 bases between them. The CDR3 totals 14 residues. Germline CDR1 GTSNPN, CDR2 SVGIG (reference sequence). In nucleotides, the CDR3 is TGTGCCTGGAGTGTCAAACAGCCCAATCAGCCCCAGCATTTT. Encoded protein: CAWSVKQPNQPQHF.

This chain joins TRBV29-1 and TRBJ2-7; maybe TRBD2 (6 bases). Trimming took off 4 bases at V and 6 bases at J, with 7 bases between the two ends. The germline gives CDR1 SQVTM, CDR2 ANQGSEA. The CDR3 runs 10 residues. The CDR3 bases are TGCAGCGTTGTGGGGGGCGAGCAGTACTTC. Protein sequence: CSVVGGEQYF.

The chain has TRBV5-6 and TRBJ1-2, with TRBD1 identical over 11 bases. CDR1 and CDR2 (germline): SGHDT, YYEEEE. The ends lost 4 bases at V and 6 bases at J; junction bases unmatched: 11. The CDR3 is 16 amino acids. The CDR3 spells CASSISGTGGIHGYTF. The CDR3 bases are TGTGCCAGCAGCATATCCGGGACAGGGGGAATCCATGGCTACACCTTC.

The chain is built from TRBV7-2 and TRBJ2-5, with TRBD2 matching over 12 bases. TRBJ2-7 matches the DNA end more closely, so the J call is doubtful. Germline CDR1 is SGHTA and CDR2 is FQGNSA. The CDR3 consists of 15 residues. CDR3 DNA sequence: TGTGCCAGCAGCCCTAGCGGGGGGGCGTCCTACGAGCAGTACTTC. Amino acids: CASSPSGGASYEQYF.

This clone has a single count. The V gene is TRBV4-2, the J gene TRBJ2-3; tentative D call: TRBD1 (6 bases). CDR3 length: 14 residues. The ends were cut back, 0 bases at V and 5 bases at J, with 9 bases in the middle. The germline V gene encodes CDR1 LGHNA and CDR2 YNFKEQ. Here the CDR3 reads CASSQDLDRDTQYF. The CDR3 coding sequence is TGTGCCAGCAGCCAAGATCTGGACAGAGATACGCAGTATTTT.

The V and J genes are TRBV4-3 and TRBJ2-7; D is possibly TRBD1 (5 bases). The CDR3 sequence is 14 residues long. V lost 4 bases, J lost 6 bases, and 16 bases lay in between. Germline CDR1 reads LGHNA; CDR2 reads YSLEER. The CDR3 region is CASSLRAGYGEQYF. The CDR3, as DNA: TGCGCCAGCAGCCTTAGGGCAGGGTACGGCGAGCAGTACTTC.

The J gene is TRBJ1-3, the V gene TRBV6-1; tentative D call: TRBD1 (5 bases). This CDR3 region has 14 residues. The V gene's germline CDR1 is MNHNS and CDR2 SASEGT. Trimming took 2 bases from V and 7 from J, leaving 12 bases between them. The CDR3 DNA reads TGTGCCAGCAGTGAATACCGTTCAGGGAACACCATATATTTT. Protein product: CASSEYRSGNTIYF.

The rearrangement uses TRBV19 and TRBJ2-7; D is perhaps TRBD2 (6 bases). V was shortened by 1 base and J by 2 bases, with 12 bases between the two germline ends. CDR1 and CDR2 (germline): LNHDA, SQIVND (reference sequence). There are 15 residues in the CDR3. The CDR3 loop reads CASSIGDSGAYEQYF. The CDR3 DNA reads TGTGCCAGTAGTATAGGGGATAGCGGAGCCTACGAGCAGTACTTC.

The gene calls are TRBV5-1 and TRBJ2-1; D remains unclear. Germline V gene data show CDR1 as SGHRS and CDR2 as YFSETQ. Between the trimmed V and J ends, which lost 2 bases and 8 bases, there was a span of 8 bases. The CDR3 contains 12 residues. DNA for the CDR3: TGCGCCAGCAGCTTCTACCCAGATGAGCAGTTCTTC. Its translation: CASSFYPDEQFF.

The chain recombines TRBV7-9 with TRBJ2-1, with TRBD2 matching over 7 bases. V lost 5 bases, J lost 3 bases, and 4 bases stayed unmatched. The CDR3 has 14 residues. Germline-derived CDR1 and CDR2 are SEHNR and FQNEAQ (reference sequence). This CDR3 reads CASSPAGDYNEQFF. CDR3 in DNA: TGTGCCAGCAGCCCGGCGGGGGACTACAATGAGCAGTTCTTC.

The chain has TRBV28 and TRBJ2-7, with 10 bases fitting TRBD1. The CDR3 contains 14 residues. Germline values: CDR1 MDHEN, CDR2 SYDVKM. V lost 8 bases and J lost 3; bases outside the gene matches: 7. The CDR3 DNA sequence: TGTGCCAGCTTCGCCCGGACAGGGGGCTACGAGCAGTACTTC. The encoded protein is CASFARTGGYEQYF.

The chain links TRBV19 to TRBJ1-2; D gene uncertain. Germline CDR1 LNHDA, CDR2 SQIVND (reference sequence). This CDR3 spans 14 amino acids. V was trimmed by 8 bases and J by 2 bases, leaving 15 bases between them. The CDR3 sequence is CASARGQANYGYTF. The DNA for the CDR3 is TGTGCCAGTGCCCGGGGTCAAGCGAACTATGGCTACACCTTC.

This clone was counted a single time. The CDR3 sequence: CASSYSAGRTPPQAFF. The CDR3 DNA sequence: TGTGCCAGCAGTTACTCGGCAGGCCGAACCCCACCACAAGCTTTCTTT. The genes are TRBV6-5 and TRBJ1-1; the D is unclear. Germline-derived CDR1 and CDR2 are MNHEY and SVGAGI. V was cut by 0 bases and J by 9 bases, with 20 bases left in between. The CDR3 runs 16 residues.

This clone was found a few times. This chain joins TRBV5-6 and TRBJ1-4; 10 nucleotides match TRBD1. With V trimmed by 4 bases and J by 7 bases, 7 bases remained unmatched. The CDR3 has 15 amino acids. Per germline, CDR1 SGHDT and CDR2 YYEEEE. The DNA for the CDR3 is TGTGCCAGCAGCCGACAGGGGGCGTTCTTTGAAAAACTGTTTTTT. This encodes CASSRQGAFFEKLFF.

This clone was seen more than once but under ten times. In DNA form, the CDR3 reads TGCAGCGTTGTAGAGTCGGGACGGAAACTGTTTTTT. It is translated as CSVVESGRKLFF. This chain uses TRBV29-1 with TRBJ1-4; D perhaps matches TRBD1 (5 bases). Trimming removed 4 bases at V and 11 bases at J, with 14 bases between. The germline CDR1 and CDR2 sequences are SQVTM and ANQGSEA. The CDR3 sequence is 12 residues long.

The chain carries TRBV9 and TRBJ2-5; D gene ambiguous. CDR3 length equals 14 residues. Trimming left V 0 bases short and J 0 bases short, with 6 bases between. Looked up from germline, CDR1 is SGDLS and CDR2 is YYNGEE. CDR3: CASSVVGDQETQYF. In nucleotides, the CDR3 is TGTGCCAGCAGCGTAGTGGGTGACCAAGAGACCCAGTACTTC.

The chain is built from TRBV9 and TRBJ1-2, with unresolved D. Germline V gene lookup returns CDR1 SGDLS and CDR2 YYNGEE. Trimming stripped 0 bases from V and 4 bases from J, with 7 bases between. This CDR3 is built from 13 residues. The CDR3 is CASSVVQTYGYTF. In DNA, the CDR3 is TGTGCCAGCAGCGTAGTGCAGACCTATGGCTACACCTTC.

The CDR3 DNA is TGTGCCAGCAGCCCCGCTATCATTAGCACAGATACGCAGTATTTT. Its protein product is CASSPAIISTDTQYF. The chain joins TRBV14 to TRBJ2-3; no clear D gene. Germline V lookup: CDR1 SGHDN, CDR2 FVKESK. Trimming cost V 4 bases and J 0 bases, with 11 bases left between them. The CDR3 extends over 15 amino acids.

This clone has only a few counts. The rearrangement links TRBV7-9 to TRBJ1-3; D ambiguous. Deletions cut 1 base from V and 2 bases from J, with 6 bases between. The length of the CDR3 is 14 residues. Germline assignment: CDR1 SEHNR and CDR2 FQNEAQ (reference sequence). For the CDR3, the DNA is TGTGCCAGCAGCTTAGGCCAGGCTGGAAACACCATATATTTT. It translates to CASSLGQAGNTIYF. Combining the CDR3 with reference TRBV7-9 and TRBJ1-3 gives the whole variable domain DTGVSQNPRHKITKRGQNVTFRCDPISEHNRLYWYRQTLGQGPEFLTYFQNEAQLEKSRLLSDRFSAERPKGSFSTLEIQRTEQGDSAMYLCASSLGQAGNTIYFGEGSWLTVV.

The rearrangement links TRBV9 to TRBJ1-2; a weak D match, TRBD1 (6 bases). V lost 3 bases to trimming and J lost 4 bases, with 16 bases between them. This CDR3 has 15 residues. The germline V gene encodes CDR1 SGDLS and CDR2 YYNGEE. CDR3 sequence (DNA): TGTGCCAGCAGCGGAACCGACAGGCGCTTCTATGGCTACACCTTC. Amino acids: CASSGTDRRFYGYTF.

The V call is TRBV19, the J call TRBJ2-6; a weak D match, TRBD2 (6 bases). The germline CDR1 and CDR2 sequences are LNHDA and SQIVND (reference sequence). CDR3 length: 18 residues. The germline V and J ends were trimmed by 3 bases and 1 base, with 16 bases remaining between them. The CDR3 sequence is CASSIAAGRRSGANVLTF. In nucleotides, the CDR3 is TGTGCCAGTAGTATTGCGGCGGGACGTAGATCTGGGGCCAACGTCCTGACTTTC.

The chain uses TRBV7-9 and TRBJ1-1; D remains ambiguous. CDR3 size: 13 residues. V was shortened by 11 bases and J by 0 bases, with 13 bases between the two germline ends. Germline lookup yields CDR1 SEHNR and CDR2 FQNEAQ (reference sequence). CDR3 nucleotide sequence: TGTGCCTCCCAGCCGGTTATGAACACTGAAGCTTTCTTT. Residues: CASQPVMNTEAFF.

V and J are TRBV30 and TRBJ2-7, with TRBD1 matching over 7 bases. V gave up 7 bases and J gave up 1 base; unmatched junction bases: 1. This CDR3 has 11 amino acids. Per germline, CDR1 GTSNPN and CDR2 SVGIG (reference sequence). Here the CDR3 reads CASGQSYEQYF. The CDR3 nucleotides are TGTGCCTCGGGACAGTCCTACGAGCAGTACTTC.

The chain has TRBV7-6 and TRBJ2-7; TRBD2 is a possible D gene (5 bases). This CDR3 has 15 amino acids. Germline V lookup: CDR1 SGHVS, CDR2 FNYEAQ. The V end was cut by 1 base, the J end by 7 bases, with 17 bases between. The CDR3 DNA sequence: TGTGCCAGCAGCTTAGGGTCGCGGGCCGTGGGGGAGCAGTACTTC. This sequence encodes CASSLGSRAVGEQYF.

V gene TRBV14 combines with J gene TRBJ2-7; D call uncertain. Germline lookup yields CDR1 SGHDN and CDR2 FVKESK. V was cut by 5 bases and J by 6 bases, with 8 bases left in between. The CDR3 has 11 amino acids. CDR3 amino acids: CASSSYSEQYF. The CDR3 nucleotides read TGTGCCAGCAGCTCATACAGCGAGCAGTACTTC.

J is TRBJ2-5 and V is TRBV19; the match to TRBD2 covers 10 bases. Germline V CDR1 and CDR2: LNHDA, SQIVND (reference sequence). The CDR3 consists of 16 residues. After removal of 3 bases from V and 1 base from J, the junction contained 5 bases not matched to a gene. The CDR3 region has the DNA TGTGCCAGTAGTATTGGTAGCGGGGGGCTCCAAGAGACCCAGTACTTC. Protein: CASSIGSGGLQETQYF. Complete variable domain (other parts from reference TRBV19 and TRBJ2-5): DGGITQSPKYLFRKEGQNVTLSCEQNLNHDAMYWYRQDPGQGLRLIYYSQIVNDFQKGDIAEGYSVSREKKESFPLTVTSAQKNPTAFYLCASSIGSGGLQETQYFGPGTRLLVL.

The rearrangement joins TRBV19 to TRBJ1-5; possible D gene TRBD1, 5 bases. CDR3 size: 13 residues. Trimming left V 7 bases short and J 9 bases short, with 16 bases between. The germline gives CDR1 LNHDA, CDR2 SQIVND (reference sequence). CDR3 nucleotide sequence: TGTGCCAGTACCTACGGGGGGACGGGGCCCCAGCATTTT. Amino acids: CASTYGGTGPQHF.

This clone was recorded a few times. This chain joins TRBV28 and TRBJ2-7; possibly TRBD1 for D (6 bases). Per the germline V gene, CDR1 is MDHEN and CDR2 is SYDVKM. Trimming took off 4 bases at V and 0 bases at J, with 7 bases between the two ends. The CDR3 length is 13 residues. CDR3 region: CASSSDSSYEQYF. For the CDR3, the DNA is TGTGCCAGCAGTTCGGACAGCTCCTACGAGCAGTACTTC.

V is TRBV7-3 and J is TRBJ1-1, with D unresolved. Trimming removed 2 bases from V and 1 base from J, with 5 bases in between. Germline CDR1 and CDR2: SGHTA and FQGTGA. The CDR3 consists of 13 residues. The chain's CDR3 is CASSLDANTEAFF. The CDR3 DNA reads TGTGCCAGCAGCTTAGACGCGAACACTGAAGCTTTCTTT.

This chain uses TRBV27 with TRBJ2-5, with a tentative D call TRBD1 (6 bases). The J call may not be correct, given that the DNA end is closer to TRBJ2-7. The CDR3 is 14 amino acids. Germline CDR1 reads MNHEY; CDR2 reads SMNVEV (reference sequence). DNA for the CDR3: TGTGCCAGCAGCCTACAGGGCCCGACCTACGAGCAGTACTTC. It specifies CASSLQGPTYEQYF.